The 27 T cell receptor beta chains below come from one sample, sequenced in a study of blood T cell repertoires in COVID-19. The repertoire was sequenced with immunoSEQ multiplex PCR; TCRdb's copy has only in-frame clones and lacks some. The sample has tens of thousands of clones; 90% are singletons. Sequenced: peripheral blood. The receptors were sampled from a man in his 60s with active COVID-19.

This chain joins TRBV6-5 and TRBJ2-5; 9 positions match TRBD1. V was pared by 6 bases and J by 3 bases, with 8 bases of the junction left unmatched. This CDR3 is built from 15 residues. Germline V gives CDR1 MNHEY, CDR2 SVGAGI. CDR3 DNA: TGTGCCAGCAGAGCGGGACAGGGTCTGAAAGAGACCCAGTACTTC. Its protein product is CASRAGQGLKETQYF.

DNA for the CDR3: TGTGCCAGCAGTGAACCCAGACCCGGGACAGGGTACTCACCCCTCCACTTT. Its protein is CASSEPRPGTGYSPLHF. V gene TRBV6-1 combines with J gene TRBJ1-6; 9 nucleotides line up with TRBD1. Germline values: CDR1 MNHNS, CDR2 SASEGT. The CDR3 is 17 residues long. Germline trimming cut 2 bases from V and 10 bases from J; bases unmatched to any gene: 12.

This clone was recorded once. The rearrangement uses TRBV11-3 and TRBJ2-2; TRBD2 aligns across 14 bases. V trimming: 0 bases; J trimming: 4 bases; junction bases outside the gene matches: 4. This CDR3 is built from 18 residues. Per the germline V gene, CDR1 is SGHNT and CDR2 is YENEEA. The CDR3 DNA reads TGTGCCAGCAGCTTAGAAGGACTAGCGGGGGGAATCACCGGGGAGCTGTTTTTT. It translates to CASSLEGLAGGITGELFF.

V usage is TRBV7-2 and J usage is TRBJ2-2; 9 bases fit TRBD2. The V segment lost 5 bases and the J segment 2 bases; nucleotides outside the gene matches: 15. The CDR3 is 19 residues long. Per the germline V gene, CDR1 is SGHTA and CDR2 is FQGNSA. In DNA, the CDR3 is TGTGCCAGCAGCCCCACGGATTGGCGGGGGGGCCCCAACACCGGGGAGCTGTTTTTT. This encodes CASSPTDWRGGPNTGELFF. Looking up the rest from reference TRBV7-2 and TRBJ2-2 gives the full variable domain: GAGVSQSPSNKVTEKGKDVELRCDPISGHTALYWYRQSLGQGLEFLIYFQGNSAPDKSGLPSDRFSAERTGGSVSTLTIQRTQQEDSAVYLCASSPTDWRGGPNTGELFFGEGSRLTVL.

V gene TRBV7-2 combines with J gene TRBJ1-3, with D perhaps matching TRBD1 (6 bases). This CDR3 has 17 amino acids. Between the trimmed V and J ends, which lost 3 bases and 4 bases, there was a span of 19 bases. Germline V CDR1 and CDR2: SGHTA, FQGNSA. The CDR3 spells CASSFPTGFIPGNTIYF. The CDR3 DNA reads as TGTGCCAGCAGCTTCCCGACAGGCTTCATTCCGGGAAACACCATATATTTT.

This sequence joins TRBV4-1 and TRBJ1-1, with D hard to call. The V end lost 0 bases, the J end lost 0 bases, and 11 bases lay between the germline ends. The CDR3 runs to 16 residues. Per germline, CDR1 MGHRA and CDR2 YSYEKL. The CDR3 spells CASSQEPGPLNTEAFF. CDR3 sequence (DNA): TGCGCCAGCAGCCAAGAACCGGGTCCCCTGAACACTGAAGCTTTCTTT.

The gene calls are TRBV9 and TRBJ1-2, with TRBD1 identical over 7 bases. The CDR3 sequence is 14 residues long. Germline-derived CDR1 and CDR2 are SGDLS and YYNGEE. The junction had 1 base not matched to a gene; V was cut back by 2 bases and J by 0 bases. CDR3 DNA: TGTGCCAGCAGCGTGGGACAGTCTAACTATGGCTACACCTTC. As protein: CASSVGQSNYGYTF.

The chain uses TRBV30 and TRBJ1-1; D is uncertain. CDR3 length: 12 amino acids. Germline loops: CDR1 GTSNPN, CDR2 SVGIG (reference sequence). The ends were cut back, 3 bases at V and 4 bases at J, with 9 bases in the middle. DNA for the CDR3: TGTGCCTGGAGGGATCGGGTCACTGAAGCTTTCTTT. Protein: CAWRDRVTEAFF.

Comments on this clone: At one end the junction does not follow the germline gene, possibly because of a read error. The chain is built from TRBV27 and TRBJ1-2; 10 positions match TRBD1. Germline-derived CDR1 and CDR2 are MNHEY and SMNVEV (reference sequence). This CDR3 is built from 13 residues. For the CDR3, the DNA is TGTGCCAGCAGGTTATCGGGACAGGGGGGCTACACCTTC. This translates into CASRLSGQGGYTF.

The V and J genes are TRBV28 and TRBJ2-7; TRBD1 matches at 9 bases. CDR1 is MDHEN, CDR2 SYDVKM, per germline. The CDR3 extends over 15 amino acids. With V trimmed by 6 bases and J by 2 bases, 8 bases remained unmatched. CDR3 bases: TGTGCCAGCAGCATCTATGGGACAGGGACCTACGAGCAGTACTTC. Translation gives CASSIYGTGTYEQYF.

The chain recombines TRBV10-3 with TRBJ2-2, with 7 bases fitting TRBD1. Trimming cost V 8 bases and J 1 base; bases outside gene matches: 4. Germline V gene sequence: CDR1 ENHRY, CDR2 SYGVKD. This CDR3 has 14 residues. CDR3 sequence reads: CAISQGVNTGELFF. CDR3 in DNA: TGTGCCATCTCTCAGGGGGTGAACACCGGGGAGCTGTTTTTT.

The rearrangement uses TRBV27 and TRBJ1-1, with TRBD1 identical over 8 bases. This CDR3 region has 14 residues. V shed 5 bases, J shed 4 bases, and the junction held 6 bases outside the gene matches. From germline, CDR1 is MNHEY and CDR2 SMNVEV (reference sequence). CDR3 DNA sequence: TGTGCCAGCAGTCCGAACAGGGGGAGCACTGAAGCTTTCTTT. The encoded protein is CASSPNRGSTEAFF.

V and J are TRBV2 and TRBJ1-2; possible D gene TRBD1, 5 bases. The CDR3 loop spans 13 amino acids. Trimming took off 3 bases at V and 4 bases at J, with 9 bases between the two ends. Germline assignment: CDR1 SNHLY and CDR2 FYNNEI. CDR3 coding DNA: TGTGCCAGCAGTGATGGGGGGAGCTATGGCTACACCTTC. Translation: CASSDGGSYGYTF.

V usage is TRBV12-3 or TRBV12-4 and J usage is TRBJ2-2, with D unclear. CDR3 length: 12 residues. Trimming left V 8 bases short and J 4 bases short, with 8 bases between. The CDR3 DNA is TGTGCCAGCTACGTCGGCACCGGGGAGCTGTTTTTT. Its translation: CASYVGTGELFF.

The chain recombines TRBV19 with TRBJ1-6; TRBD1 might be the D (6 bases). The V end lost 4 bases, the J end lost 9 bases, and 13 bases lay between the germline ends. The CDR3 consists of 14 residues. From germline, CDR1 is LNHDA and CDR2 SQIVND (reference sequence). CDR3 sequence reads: CASSTSGDGSPLHF. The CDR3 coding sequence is TGTGCCAGTAGTACATCAGGGGATGGTTCACCCCTCCACTTT.

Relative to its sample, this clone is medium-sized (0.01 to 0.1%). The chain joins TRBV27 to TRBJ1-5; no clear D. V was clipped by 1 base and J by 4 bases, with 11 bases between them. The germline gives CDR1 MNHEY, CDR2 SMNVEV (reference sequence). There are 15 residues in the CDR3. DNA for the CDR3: TGTGCCAGCAGTTTATATGGAGTCAGTAATCAGCCCCAGCATTTT. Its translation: CASSLYGVSNQPQHF.

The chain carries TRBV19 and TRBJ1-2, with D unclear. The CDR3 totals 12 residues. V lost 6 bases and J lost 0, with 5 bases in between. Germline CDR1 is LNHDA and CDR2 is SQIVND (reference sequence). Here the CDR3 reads CASRAANYGYTF. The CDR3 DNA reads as TGTGCCAGTAGAGCGGCTAACTATGGCTACACCTTC. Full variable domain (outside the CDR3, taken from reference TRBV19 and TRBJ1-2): DGGITQSPKYLFRKEGQNVTLSCEQNLNHDAMYWYRQDPGQGLRLIYYSQIVNDFQKGDIAEGYSVSREKKESFPLTVTSAQKNPTAFYLCASRAANYGYTFGSGTRLTVV.

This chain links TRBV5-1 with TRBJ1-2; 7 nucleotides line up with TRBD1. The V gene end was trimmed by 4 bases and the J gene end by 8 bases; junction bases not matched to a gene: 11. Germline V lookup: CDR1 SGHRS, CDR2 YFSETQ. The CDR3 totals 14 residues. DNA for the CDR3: TGCGCCAGCAGCCCCGGGGCAGGGGGTAAGGGCTACACCTTC. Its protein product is CASSPGAGGKGYTF. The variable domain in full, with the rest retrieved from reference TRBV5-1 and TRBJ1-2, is KAGVTQTPRYLIKTRGQQVTLSCSPISGHRSVSWYQQTPGQGLQFLFEYFSETQRNKGNFPGRFSGRQFSNSRSEMNVSTLELGDSALYLCASSPGAGGKGYTFGSGTRLTVV.

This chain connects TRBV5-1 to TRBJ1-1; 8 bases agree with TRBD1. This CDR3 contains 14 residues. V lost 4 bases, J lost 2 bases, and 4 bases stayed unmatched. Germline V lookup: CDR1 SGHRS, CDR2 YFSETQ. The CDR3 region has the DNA TGCGCCAGCAGCCTGGGACAGGCTAACACTGAAGCTTTCTTT. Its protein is CASSLGQANTEAFF. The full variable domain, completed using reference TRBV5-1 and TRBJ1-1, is KAGVTQTPRYLIKTRGQQVTLSCSPISGHRSVSWYQQTPGQGLQFLFEYFSETQRNKGNFPGRFSGRQFSNSRSEMNVSTLELGDSALYLCASSLGQANTEAFFGQGTRLTVV.

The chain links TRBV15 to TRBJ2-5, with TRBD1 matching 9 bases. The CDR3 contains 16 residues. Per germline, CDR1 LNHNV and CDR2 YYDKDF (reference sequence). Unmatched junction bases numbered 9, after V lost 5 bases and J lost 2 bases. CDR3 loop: CATSDTGQGLQETQYF. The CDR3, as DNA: TGTGCCACCAGCGACACGGGACAGGGATTACAAGAGACCCAGTACTTC.

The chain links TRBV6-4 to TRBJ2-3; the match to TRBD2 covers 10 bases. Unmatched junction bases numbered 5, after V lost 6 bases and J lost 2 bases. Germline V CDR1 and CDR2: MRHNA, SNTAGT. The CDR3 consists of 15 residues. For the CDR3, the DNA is TGTGCCAGCAGCCAACTAGCGGGGCACACAGATACGCAGTATTTT. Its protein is CASSQLAGHTDTQYF.

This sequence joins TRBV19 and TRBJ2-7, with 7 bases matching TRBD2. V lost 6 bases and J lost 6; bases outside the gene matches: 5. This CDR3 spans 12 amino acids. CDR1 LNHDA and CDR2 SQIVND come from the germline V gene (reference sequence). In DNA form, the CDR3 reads TGTGCCAGTAGCCGGGACTACGGCGAGCAGTACTTC. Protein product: CASSRDYGEQYF.

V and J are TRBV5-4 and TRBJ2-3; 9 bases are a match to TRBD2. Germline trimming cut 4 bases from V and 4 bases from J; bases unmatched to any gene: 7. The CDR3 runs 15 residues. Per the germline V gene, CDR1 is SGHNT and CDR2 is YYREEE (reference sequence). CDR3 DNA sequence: TGTGCCAGCAGCACCTTAGCGGGGGACTCAGATACGCAGTATTTT. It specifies CASSTLAGDSDTQYF.

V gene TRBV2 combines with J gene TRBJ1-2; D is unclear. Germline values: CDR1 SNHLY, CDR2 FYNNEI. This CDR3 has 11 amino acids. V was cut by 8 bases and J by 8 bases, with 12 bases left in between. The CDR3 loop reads CASRRGGGYTF. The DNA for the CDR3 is TGTGCCAGCCGGCGGGGAGGCGGCTACACCTTC.

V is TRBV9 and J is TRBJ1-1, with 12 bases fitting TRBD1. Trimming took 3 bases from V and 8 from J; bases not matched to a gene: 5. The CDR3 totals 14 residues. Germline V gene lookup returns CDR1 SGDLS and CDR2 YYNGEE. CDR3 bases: TGTGCCAGCAGCGAGGCCGGGACAGGGGGCGAAGCTTTCTTT. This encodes CASSEAGTGGEAFF.

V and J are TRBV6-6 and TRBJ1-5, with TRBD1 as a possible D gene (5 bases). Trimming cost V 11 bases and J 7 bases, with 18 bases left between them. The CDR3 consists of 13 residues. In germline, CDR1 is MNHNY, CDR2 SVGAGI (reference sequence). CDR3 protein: CAALEGRRQPQHF. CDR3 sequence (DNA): TGTGCCGCGTTAGAGGGGAGGCGCCAGCCCCAGCATTTT.

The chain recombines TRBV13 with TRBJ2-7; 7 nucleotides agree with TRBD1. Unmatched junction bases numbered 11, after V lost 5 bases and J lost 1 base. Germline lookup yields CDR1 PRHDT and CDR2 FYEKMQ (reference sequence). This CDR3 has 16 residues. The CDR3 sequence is CASSRQSGTVSYEQYF. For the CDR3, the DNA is TGTGCCAGCAGCCGGCAGTCCGGGACAGTATCCTACGAGCAGTACTTC.